This T cell receptor beta chain emerged from a study of OX40 agonist ivuxolimab in advanced cancers. Study as a whole: Under the entry rules, prior anti-PD-1, anti-PD-L1 or anti-CTLA-4 therapy was allowed, and approximately 40% had some. General observations from the study: Relative to CD4+, CD8+ T cells held more expanded clones on average.

This clone was counted between two and nine times. Its antigen is as yet unknown. Germline CDR1 MGHRA, CDR2 YSYEKL. Trimming stripped 0 bases from V and 5 bases from J, with 11 bases between. This CDR3 comprises 15 residues. Profiling relied on immunoSEQ multiplex PCR, and the TCRdb table lists in-frame clones only, not all of them. Of roughly 92,000 clones in the sample, under 95% were seen once. The sequencing used CD4+ or CD8+ T cells sorted from blood, collected in a trial of the OX40 agonist ivuxolimab. The receptor's source is an adult with an advanced solid tumor such as melanoma, head and neck, liver or kidney cancer. V is TRBV4-1 and J is TRBJ2-1, with D possibly matching TRBD2 (5 bases). This chain's CDR3 is CASSQDPGRDNEQFF. The CDR3 DNA sequence: TGCGCCAGCAGCCAAGATCCGGGAAGGGACAATGAGCAGTTCTTC.